This section outlines one TCR beta chain sequence together with its context. The antigen is unknown. Between the trimmed V and J ends, which lost 4 bases and 7 bases, there was a span of 11 bases. Germline V gives CDR1 SQVTM, CDR2 ANQGSEA. This CDR3 region has 12 residues. This sample was taken from a study of CD8 T cells in Susac syndrome. General study results and limits: Total CD8+ repertoires held roughly 16 Susac-specific public clones, while CD8+ TEMRA repertoires held 5 or 6.

In blood CD8+ and CD4+ T cells, TCR beta underwent sequencing. When the RNA was reverse transcribed, random hexamers were used with an input of 0.5 to 1 ug. Across 54 Vbeta and 13 Jbeta, immunoSEQ multiplex PCR amplified TCR beta CDR3. TCRdb reprocessed the immunoSEQ multiplex PCR reads with MiXCR, giving one entry per CDR3 protein. Here the sample spans some 110,000 distinct CDR3 sequences, roughly 95% being singletons. The rearrangement links TRBV29-1 to TRBJ2-1; D possibly matches TRBD1 or TRBD2 (5 bases each). Sequencing was performed on CD8+ T cells from PBMCs. The TCR sequence derives from a human donor with Susac syndrome. CDR3 sequence: CSVGDVRNEQFF. The CDR3 nucleotides are TGCAGCGTTGGGGACGTACGGAATGAGCAGTTCTTC.